The text below deals with one TCR beta chain. Which cohort a participant joined came from the clinical history participants gave. This sample was included in a study of blood T cell repertoires in COVID-19. CDR3 length: 15 residues. V gave up 4 bases and J gave up 8 bases, with 18 bases separating them. The germline CDR1 and CDR2 sequences are SGHRS and YFSETQ. This table comes from immunoSEQ multiplex PCR, and its TCRdb copy is limited to in-frame clones, with some not included. The sample lists roughly 400,000 clones, about 88% occurring once. The specimen was PBMCs or T cells enriched from blood (not recorded which). The gene calls are TRBV5-1 and TRBJ1-4; a weak D match, TRBD1 (5 bases). This TCR was sampled from a woman aged 18-30 years who had been exposed to COVID-19. The CDR3 reads CASSAAGSVEEKLFF. The CDR3 region has the DNA TGCGCCAGCAGCGCCGCAGGGTCGGTGGAGGAAAAACTGTTTTTT.